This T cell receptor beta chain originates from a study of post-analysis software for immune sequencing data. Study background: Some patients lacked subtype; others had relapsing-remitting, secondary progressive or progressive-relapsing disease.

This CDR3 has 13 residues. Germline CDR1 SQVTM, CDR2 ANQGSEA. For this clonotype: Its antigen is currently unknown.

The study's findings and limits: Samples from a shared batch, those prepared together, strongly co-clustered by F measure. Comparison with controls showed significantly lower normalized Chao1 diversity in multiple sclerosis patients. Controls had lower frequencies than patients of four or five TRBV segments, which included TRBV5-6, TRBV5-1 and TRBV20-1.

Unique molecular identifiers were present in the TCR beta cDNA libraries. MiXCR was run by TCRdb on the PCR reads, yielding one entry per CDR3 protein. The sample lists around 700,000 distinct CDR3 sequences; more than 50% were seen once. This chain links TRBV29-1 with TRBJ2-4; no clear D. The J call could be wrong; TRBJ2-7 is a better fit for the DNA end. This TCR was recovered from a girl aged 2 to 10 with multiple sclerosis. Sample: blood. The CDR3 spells CSVVRTDTYEQYF. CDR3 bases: TGCAGCGTTGTAAGAACAGATACCTACGAGCAGTACTTC.